At least ten counts were recorded for the clone carrying this T cell receptor (beta chain). Antigen: not known. Every patient had bone marrow sampled while the disease was active. The sample belongs to a study of read filtering for tumor transcriptome and immune sequencing. Study-level information: Mean patient age was roughly 70 years, range about 45 to 85; 17 to 20 male, around 15 female. RNA-seq yielded only roughly 75 to 1,300 TCR reads, IR-seq about 3.5 to 10.27 million.

The library was built from around 400 ng RNA with molecular barcoded adaptors for alpha/delta and beta/gamma chains. TCRdb itself ran the reads through MiXCR, one entry per CDR3 protein. The repertoire includes some 120,000 distinct CDR3 sequences, 10% to 15% of them detected once, and approximately 10% sits in the top ten. Study conclusions and caveats: Around 85% of IR-seq clonotypes had one read, totaling about 4% of reads; RNA-seq: 74.6% and 44.6%.

The CDR3 is made up of 14 amino acids. Trimming removed 0 bases from V and 1 base from J, with 6 bases in between. Germline V gene data show CDR1 as MNHEY and CDR2 as SVGAGI. The sample comprised a population of CD138-negative cells sorted from bone marrow. The receptor's source is a donor aged 40 or over with multiple myeloma. The chain couples TRBV6-5 to TRBJ1-1, with D unclear. CDR3 bases: TGTGCCAGCAGTTACTCAGGAGGGAACACTGAAGCTTTCTTT. As protein: CASSYSGGNTEAFF.